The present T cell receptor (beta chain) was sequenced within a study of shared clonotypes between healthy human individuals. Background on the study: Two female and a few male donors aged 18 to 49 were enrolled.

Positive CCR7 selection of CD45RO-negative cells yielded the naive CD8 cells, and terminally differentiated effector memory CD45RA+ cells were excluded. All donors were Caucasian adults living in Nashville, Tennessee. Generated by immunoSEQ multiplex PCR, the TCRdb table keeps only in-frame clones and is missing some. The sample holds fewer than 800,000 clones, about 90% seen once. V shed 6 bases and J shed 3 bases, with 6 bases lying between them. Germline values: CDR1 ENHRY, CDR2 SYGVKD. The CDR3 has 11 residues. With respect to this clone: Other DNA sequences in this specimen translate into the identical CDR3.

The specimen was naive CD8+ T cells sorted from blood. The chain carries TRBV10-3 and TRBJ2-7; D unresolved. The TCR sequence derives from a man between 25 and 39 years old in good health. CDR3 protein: CAISEDYEQYF. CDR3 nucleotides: TGTGCCATCAGCGAGGACTACGAGCAGTACTTC.